A selection of T cell receptor beta chains follows, all from one sample in a study of cytomegalovirus exposure and HLA in healthy donors. Produced via immunoSEQ multiplex PCR; TCRdb's table is partial and in-frame only. Of roughly 190,000 clones listed, almost 75% were seen once; the top ten hold 2.5% to 4%. The sample was PBMCs. The receptors come from a young woman in good health and CMV-seropositive. CDR3s include the opening cysteine and the closing phenylalanine or tryptophan. A D gene is named only where the DNA matches it firmly. Some rows have no size entry. The others give once, few or many, or a class for an expanded clone.

j_gene | d_gene | v_gene | abundance | CDR3nt | CDR3aa
TRBJ2-7 | NA | TRBV15 | NA | TGTGCCACCAGCGGGGGGGGCAGGGCTAACGAGCAGTACTTC | CATSGGGRANEQYF
TRBJ2-5 | TRBD1 | TRBV10-1 | NA | TGCGCCAGCAGCTCAGGGGGAGAGACCCAGTACTTC | CASSSGGETQYF
TRBJ2-7 | NA | TRBV6-1 | NA | TGTGCCAGCTCTTGGACAAAAACCTACGAGCAGTACTTC | CASSWTKTYEQYF
TRBJ2-3 | TRBD2 | TRBV6-1 | NA | TGTGCCAGCAGTTTAGCGGGAGCTAACGCAGATACGCAGTATTTT | CASSLAGANADTQYF
TRBJ2-3 | TRBD2 | TRBV11-2 | NA | TGTGCCAGCAGTTCGGGAGGAGATACGCAGTATTTT | CASSSGGDTQYF
TRBJ2-1 | TRBD2 | TRBV5-1 | NA | TGCGCCAGCAGGAAGGAAGCGGGAGCGAATAGAAATGAGCAGTTCTTC | CASRKEAGANRNEQFF
TRBJ2-3 | NA | TRBV7-9 | few | TGTGCCACCTCCCCCGGACTGAGCACAGATACGCAGTATTTT | CATSPGLSTDTQYF
TRBJ2-5 | NA | TRBV14 | NA | TGTGCCAGCAGCCAGGGGAGGGAGACCCAGTACTTC | CASSQGRETQYF
TRBJ2-7 | TRBD1 | TRBV27 | NA | TGTGCCAGCAGGACCGGGACAGGGGCCAACGAGCAGTACTTC | CASRTGTGANEQYF
TRBJ2-3 | TRBD2 | TRBV14 | NA | TGTGCCAGCAGCCAAGCGGGAGGGGTAGCAGATACGCAGTATTTT | CASSQAGGVADTQYF
TRBJ2-7 | NA | TRBV27 | NA | TGTGCCAGCAGTTTCCGTGGCAGTCTCGAGCAGTACTTC | CASSFRGSLEQYF
TRBJ2-7 | NA | TRBV5-5 | NA | TGTGCCAGCAGCTTCCTATACGAGCAGTACTTC | CASSFLYEQYF
TRBJ2-7 | TRBD2 | TRBV5-6 | NA | TGTGCCAGCAGCTTGAGGGTGGGACTAGCCTACGAGCAGTACTTC | CASSLRVGLAYEQYF
TRBJ2-3 | TRBD2 | TRBV18 | NA | TGTGCCAGCTCACCTGGACTAGCGGGGCTACGCACAGATACGCAGTATTTT | CASSPGLAGLRTDTQYF
TRBJ2-1 | NA | TRBV5-4 | NA | TGTGCCAGCAGCCCAGGGGCAAATGAGCAGTTCTTC | CASSPGANEQFF
TRBJ2-7 | NA | TRBV27 | NA | TGTGCCAGCAGTTTTAGGACTAATCCCTGCGAGCAGTACTTC | CASSFRTNPCEQYF
TRBJ2-4 | NA | TRBV5-8 | NA | TGTGCCAGCAGCCCCTGGGAGTGGGACATTCAGTACTTC | CASSPWEWDIQYF